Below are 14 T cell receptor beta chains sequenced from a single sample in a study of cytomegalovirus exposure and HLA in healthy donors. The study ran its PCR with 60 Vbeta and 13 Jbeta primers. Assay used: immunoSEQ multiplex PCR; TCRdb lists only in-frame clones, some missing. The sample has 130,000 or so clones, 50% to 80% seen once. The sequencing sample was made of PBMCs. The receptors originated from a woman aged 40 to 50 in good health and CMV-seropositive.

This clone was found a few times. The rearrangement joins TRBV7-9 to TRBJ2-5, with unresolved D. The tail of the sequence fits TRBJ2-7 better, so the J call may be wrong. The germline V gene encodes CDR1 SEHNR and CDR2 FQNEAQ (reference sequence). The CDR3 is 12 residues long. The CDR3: CASSLQVNEQYF. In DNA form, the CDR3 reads TGTGCCAGCAGCTTACAGGTGAACGAGCAGTACTTC.

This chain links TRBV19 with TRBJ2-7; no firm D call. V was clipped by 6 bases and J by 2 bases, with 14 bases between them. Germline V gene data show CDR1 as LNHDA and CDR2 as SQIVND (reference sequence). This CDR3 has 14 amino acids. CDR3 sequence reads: CASSSLGPTYEQYF. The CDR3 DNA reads TGTGCCAGTAGCTCCCTAGGCCCCACCTACGAGCAGTACTTC.

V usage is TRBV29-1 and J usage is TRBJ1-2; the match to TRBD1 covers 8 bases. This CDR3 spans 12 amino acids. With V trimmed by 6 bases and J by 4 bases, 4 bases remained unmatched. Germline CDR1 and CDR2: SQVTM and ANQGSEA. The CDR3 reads CSVGTGFYGYTF. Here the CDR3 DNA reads TGCAGCGTGGGGACAGGATTCTATGGCTACACCTTC.

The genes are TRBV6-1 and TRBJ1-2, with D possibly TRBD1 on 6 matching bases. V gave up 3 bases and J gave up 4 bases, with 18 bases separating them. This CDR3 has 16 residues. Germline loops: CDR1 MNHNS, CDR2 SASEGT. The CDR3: CASSEAGGETGYGYTF. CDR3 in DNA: TGTGCCAGCAGTGAGGCCGGGGGGGAGACAGGCTATGGCTACACCTTC.

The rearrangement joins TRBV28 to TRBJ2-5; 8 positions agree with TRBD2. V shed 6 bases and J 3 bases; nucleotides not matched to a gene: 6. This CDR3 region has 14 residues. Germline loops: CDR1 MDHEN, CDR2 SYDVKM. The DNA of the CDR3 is TGTGCCAGCAGCTCCGGGACTAGAAAAGAGACCCAGTACTTC. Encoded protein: CASSSGTRKETQYF.

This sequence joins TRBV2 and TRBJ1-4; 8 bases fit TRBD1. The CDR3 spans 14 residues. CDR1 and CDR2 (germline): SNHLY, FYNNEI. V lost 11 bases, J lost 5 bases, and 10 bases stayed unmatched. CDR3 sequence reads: CAVRQGTRNEKLFF. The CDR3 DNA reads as TGTGCCGTGAGACAGGGGACGAGAAATGAAAAACTGTTTTTT.

The CDR3, as DNA: TGCGCCAGCAGCCAAGATGACCCACTAGCGGGGGGTCGCTCCTACAATGAGCAGTTCTTC. Amino acid sequence: CASSQDDPLAGGRSYNEQFF. The chain recombines TRBV4-1 with TRBJ2-1; 12 bases agree with TRBD2. The CDR3 extends over 20 amino acids. The germline gives CDR1 MGHRA, CDR2 YSYEKL. Trimming took 0 bases from V and 0 from J; bases not matched to a gene: 9.

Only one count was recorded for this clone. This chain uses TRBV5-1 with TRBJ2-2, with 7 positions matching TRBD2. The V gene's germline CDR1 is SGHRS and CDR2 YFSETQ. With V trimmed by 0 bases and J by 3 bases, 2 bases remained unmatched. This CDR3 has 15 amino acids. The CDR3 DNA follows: TGCGCCAGCAGCTTGGCCCGGGGGGACACCGGGGAGCTGTTTTTT. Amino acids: CASSLARGDTGELFF.

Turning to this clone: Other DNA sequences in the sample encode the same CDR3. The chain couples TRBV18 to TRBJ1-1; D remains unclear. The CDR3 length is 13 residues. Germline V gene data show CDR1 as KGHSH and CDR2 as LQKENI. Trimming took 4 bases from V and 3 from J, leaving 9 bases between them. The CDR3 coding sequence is TGTGCCAGCTCACGCAGCGGGGACACTGAAGCTTTCTTT. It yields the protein CASSRSGDTEAFF.

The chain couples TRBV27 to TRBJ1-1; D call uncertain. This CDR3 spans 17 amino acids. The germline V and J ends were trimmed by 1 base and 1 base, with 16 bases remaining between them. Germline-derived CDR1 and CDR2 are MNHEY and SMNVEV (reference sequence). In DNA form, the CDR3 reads TGTGCCAGCAGTTTATACTGGCGGGTTAATGCGAACACTGAAGCTTTCTTT. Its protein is CASSLYWRVNANTEAFF.

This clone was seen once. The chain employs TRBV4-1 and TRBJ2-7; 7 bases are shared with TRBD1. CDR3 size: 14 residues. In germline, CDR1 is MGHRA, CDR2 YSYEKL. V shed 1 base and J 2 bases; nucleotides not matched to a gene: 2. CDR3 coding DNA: TGCGCCAGCAGCCAAGGGACAGGCCCCTACGAGCAGTACTTC. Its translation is CASSQGTGPYEQYF.

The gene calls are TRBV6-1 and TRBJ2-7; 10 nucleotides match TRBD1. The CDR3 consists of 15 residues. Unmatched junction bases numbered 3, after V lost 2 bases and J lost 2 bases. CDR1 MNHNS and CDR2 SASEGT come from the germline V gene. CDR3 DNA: TGTGCCAGCAGTGAAAGGACAGGGGGACCCTACGAGCAGTACTTC. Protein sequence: CASSERTGGPYEQYF.

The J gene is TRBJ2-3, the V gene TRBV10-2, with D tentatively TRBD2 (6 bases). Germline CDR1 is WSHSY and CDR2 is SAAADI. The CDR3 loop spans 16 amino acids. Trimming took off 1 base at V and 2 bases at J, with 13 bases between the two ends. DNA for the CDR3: TGCGCCAGCAGTGAGTTCGGGGGAGGAATCACAGATACGCAGTATTTT. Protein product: CASSEFGGGITDTQYF.

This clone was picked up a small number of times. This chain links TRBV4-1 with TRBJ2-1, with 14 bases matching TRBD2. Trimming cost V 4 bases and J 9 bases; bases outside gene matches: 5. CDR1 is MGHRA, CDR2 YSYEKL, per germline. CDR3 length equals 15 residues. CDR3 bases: TGCGCCAGCAGCCCGACTAGCGGGAGGGACGGTGAGCAGTTCTTC. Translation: CASSPTSGRDGEQFF.